The clone carrying this TCR beta chain came up a few times. The antigen is undetermined. Germline trimming cut 0 bases from V and 6 bases from J; bases unmatched to any gene: 0. The CDR3 is made up of 15 amino acids. CDR1 is MNHEY, CDR2 SVGAGI, per germline. The data were produced by immunoSEQ multiplex PCR, yet TCRdb's version contains in-frame clones alone and is incomplete. The sample has 100,000 to 150,000 clones, 80% to 90% seen once. The sample comes from a study of T cell responses to AZD1222 COVID-19 vaccine. General observations from the study: Nearly half of spike-specific TCRs reportedly target unmutated variant regions. Repertoire collection took place solely once the T cell response had peaked.

The clonotype was recovered from an adult in good health. Sequenced here: peripheral blood, sampled on day 0 of MenACWY control vaccination. The chain carries TRBV6-5 and TRBJ2-3, with 13 bases lining up with TRBD2. CDR3 residues: CASSYSTSGGDTQYF. CDR3 DNA: TGTGCCAGCAGTTACTCGACTAGCGGGGGGGATACGCAGTATTTT.